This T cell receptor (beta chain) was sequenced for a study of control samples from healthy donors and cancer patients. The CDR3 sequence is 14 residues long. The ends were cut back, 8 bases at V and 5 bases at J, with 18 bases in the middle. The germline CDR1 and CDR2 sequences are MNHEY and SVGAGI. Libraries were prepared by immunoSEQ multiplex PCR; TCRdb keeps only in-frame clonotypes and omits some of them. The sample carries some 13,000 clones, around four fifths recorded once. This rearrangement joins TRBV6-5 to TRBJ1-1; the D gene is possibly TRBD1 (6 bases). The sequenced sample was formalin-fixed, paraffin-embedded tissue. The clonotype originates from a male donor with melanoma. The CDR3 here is CASGGRARGTEAFF. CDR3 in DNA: TGTGCCAGCGGGGGCCGGGCGCGGGGTACTGAAGCTTTCTTT.